This TCR beta chain was sequenced in a study of patients and donors after allogeneic stem cell transplantation. One entry per CDR3 protein, called by TCRdb with MiXCR from the RT-PCR reads. The data contain some 960,000 distinct CDR3 sequences, roughly 17% of them singletons. The CDR3 is 12 residues long. Trimming removed 2 bases at V and 7 bases at J, with 10 bases between. Germline CDR1 reads DFQATT; CDR2 reads SNEGSKA (reference sequence). This clonotype has just a few counts. The TCR was taken from a human donor who was either an allogeneic HSCT recipient or a stem cell or donor lymphocyte infusion donor (not recorded which). It is not recorded whose cells these are; they may come from a transplant donor. This chain connects TRBV20-1 to TRBJ2-3; a weak D match, TRBD2 (5 bases). The specimen was blood, either unsorted or a sorted T cell fraction (not recorded which). The CDR3 region has the DNA TGCAGTGCTAGACCCGGGGTCTATACGCAGTATTTT. Translated, it gives CSARPGVYTQYF.